A single sample is the source of the 15 T cell receptor beta chains below, sequenced in a study of T cell responses to AZD1222 COVID-19 vaccine. Some clones are missing from TCRdb's copy, which holds only in-frame ones; the method was immunoSEQ multiplex PCR. The table shows 98,000 or so clones, with around nine tenths occurring only once. Here the sequenced sample was peripheral blood, taken on day 0 of AZD1222 vaccination. These receptor sequences come from an adult in good health.

V usage is TRBV10-3 and J usage is TRBJ2-3, with D tentatively TRBD1 (5 bases). V lost 10 bases, J lost 6 bases, and 23 bases lay in between. Germline lookup yields CDR1 ENHRY and CDR2 SYGVKD. This CDR3 comprises 15 residues. The CDR3 is CATAQYDQGTDTQYF. The CDR3 nucleotides are TGTGCCACCGCTCAGTACGACCAGGGTACGGATACGCAGTATTTT.

CDR3 DNA: TGTGCCAGCAGCCTTTCGGGACCCCAAAGGGCCCAGTACTTC. Translating gives CASSLSGPQRAQYF. The chain recombines TRBV3-1 (or the pseudogene TRBV3-2) with TRBJ2-5; tentatively, D is TRBD1 or TRBD2 (5 bases each). The germline gives CDR1 LGHDT, CDR2 YNNKEL (reference sequence). This CDR3 has 14 residues. V dropped 4 bases and J dropped 9 bases, with 18 bases sitting between them.

This clone was seen only once. An end of the junction does not agree with germline; a read error may underlie this. This sequence joins TRBV5-1 and TRBJ2-7; 9 bases are a match to TRBD1. This CDR3 comprises 11 residues. CDR1 is SGHRS, CDR2 YFSETQ, per germline. The CDR3 DNA reads TGCGCCAGCAGCCCAGGACAGGGGAGGTATTTC. Protein product: CASSPGQGRYF.

The rearrangement uses TRBV6-5 and TRBJ2-5; possible D gene TRBD1, 5 bases. Germline V gene data show CDR1 as MNHEY and CDR2 as SVGAGI. The CDR3 totals 16 residues. V lost 2 bases and J 2 bases, leaving 15 bases between the germline ends. The CDR3 DNA reads TGTGCCAGCAGTTACCGTCGGACACCCCCACAAGAGACCCAGTACTTC. It encodes CASSYRRTPPQETQYF.

The chain has TRBV10-3 and TRBJ2-7; 9 bases fit TRBD1. Trimming at V came to 6 bases and at J to 2 bases, leaving 5 bases not matched to a gene. Per the germline V gene, CDR1 is ENHRY and CDR2 is SYGVKD. The CDR3 length is 14 residues. CDR3 sequence (DNA): TGTGCCATCAGCACCGGGACAGGGACCTACGAGCAGTACTTC. This codes for CAISTGTGTYEQYF.

This clone was counted a single time. This chain links TRBV5-4 with TRBJ2-7; D is unresolved. The CDR3 is 15 residues long. Germline V gene data show CDR1 as SGHNT and CDR2 as YYREEE (reference sequence). V dropped 4 bases and J dropped 2 bases, with 16 bases sitting between them. CDR3 DNA: TGTGCCAGCAGCCCGGACCCCTTGGCGGCCTACGAGCAGTACTTC. The encoded protein is CASSPDPLAAYEQYF. Variable domain in full (rest from reference TRBV5-4 and TRBJ2-7): ETGVTQSPTHLIKTRGQQVTLRCSSQSGHNTVSWYQQALGQGPQFIFQYYREEENGRGNFPPRFSGLQFPNYSSELNVNALELDDSALYLCASSPDPLAAYEQYFGPGTRLTVT.

V usage is TRBV27 and J usage is TRBJ2-1; 11 nucleotides match TRBD2. The V and J ends lost 6 bases and 8 bases, in that order; junction bases with no gene match: 9. CDR3 size: 15 residues. Per germline, CDR1 MNHEY and CDR2 SMNVEV (reference sequence). CDR3 in DNA: TGTGCCAGCAGCCCAACTAGCGGGAGACCCCATGAGCAGTTCTTC. Amino acids: CASSPTSGRPHEQFF.

This chain links TRBV14 with TRBJ1-1, with D perhaps matching TRBD1 (6 bases). V lost 4 bases and J lost 5, with 20 bases in between. CDR3 size: 16 residues. From germline, CDR1 is SGHDN and CDR2 FVKESK. The CDR3: CASSRFDRSFSTEAFF. DNA of the CDR3: TGTGCCAGCAGCCGATTTGACAGGTCTTTCTCTACTGAAGCTTTCTTT.

This clone came up once. The chain uses TRBV28 and TRBJ2-6; D gene ambiguous. Germline values: CDR1 MDHEN, CDR2 SYDVKM. V lost 8 bases to trimming and J lost 0 bases, with 11 bases between them. There are 15 residues in the CDR3. The CDR3 is CASHRRTSGANVLTF. DNA of the CDR3: TGTGCCAGCCACAGACGGACCTCTGGGGCCAACGTCCTGACTTTC.

The genes are TRBV6-2 or TRBV6-3 and TRBJ1-6; D is perhaps TRBD1 (6 bases). Germline V CDR1 and CDR2: MNHEY, SVGEGT. The CDR3 covers 15 residues. V gave up 6 bases and J gave up 7 bases, with 16 bases separating them. In DNA form, the CDR3 reads TGTGCCAGCAGCCTCCGACAGGCCCCGAATTCACCCCTCCACTTT. Its translation is CASSLRQAPNSPLHF.

This clone appeared a few times. V gene TRBV28 combines with J gene TRBJ1-5; 9 positions agree with TRBD1. Losses at the gene ends were 6 bases for V and 5 bases for J; bases not matched to a gene: 8. The CDR3 spans 15 residues. Germline V lookup: CDR1 MDHEN, CDR2 SYDVKM. The CDR3 sequence is CASRYRDREHQPQHF. The CDR3 nucleotides read TGTGCCAGCAGATACCGGGACAGGGAACATCAGCCCCAGCATTTT. The variable domain in full, completed from reference TRBV28 and TRBJ1-5, reads DVKVTQSSRYLVKRTGEKVFLECVQDMDHENMFWYRQDPGLGLRLIYFSYDVKMKEKGDIPEGYSVSREKKERFSLILESASTNQTSMYLCASRYRDREHQPQHFGDGTRLSIL.

The V and J genes are TRBV19 and TRBJ2-7; D ambiguous. V gave up 1 base and J gave up 3 bases, with 7 bases separating them. Germline CDR1 is LNHDA and CDR2 is SQIVND (reference sequence). This CDR3 is 13 amino acids long. The CDR3 DNA follows: TGTGCCAGTAGTATAGCGGCAGGCTACGAGCAGTACTTC. Encoded protein: CASSIAAGYEQYF.

The chain uses TRBV9 and TRBJ1-3, with D maybe TRBD1 (5 bases). Germline V gene lookup returns CDR1 SGDLS and CDR2 YYNGEE. The ends were cut back, 0 bases at V and 4 bases at J, with 11 bases in the middle. This CDR3 has 15 amino acids. The CDR3 spells CASSVGAGHGNTIYF. Here the CDR3 DNA reads TGTGCCAGCAGCGTAGGAGCAGGACACGGAAACACCATATATTTT.

The V and J genes are TRBV9 and TRBJ1-4, with a tentative D call TRBD1 (5 bases). CDR3 length equals 15 residues. The V gene lost 4 bases and the J gene lost 8 bases, with 18 bases spanning the gap. CDR1 and CDR2 from the germline V gene are SGDLS and YYNGEE. CDR3 sequence reads: CASSRPGPWGEKLFF. CDR3 bases: TGTGCCAGCAGCCGACCCGGGCCCTGGGGGGAAAAACTGTTTTTT.

The chain couples TRBV21-1 to TRBJ2-3; TRBD2 is the table's D call and was not checked against the DNA. TRBV21-1 is shown as a pseudogene. The length of the CDR3 is 17 residues. The CDR3 nucleotides read TGTGCCAGCAGCAACAACACCAGCGGGAGTAGAGCAGATACGCAGTATTTT. Translated, it gives CASSNNTSGSRADTQYF.